These 20 T cell receptor beta chains came from one sample sequenced in a study of graft-versus-host responses after intestinal transplantation. The method was immunoSEQ multiplex PCR; TCRdb's version includes in-frame clones alone and lacks a portion of them. The sample carries 40,000 or so clones, 85% to 90% recorded once. Source: PBMCs, taken 267 days after transplant. These receptors originate from a human patient who received an intestinal transplant, so some T cells may come from the graft donor.

This clone showed up just once. This rearrangement joins TRBV7-9 to TRBJ1-4; tentatively, D is TRBD1 (5 bases). This CDR3 has 15 residues. V was cut by 4 bases and J by 6 bases, with 15 bases left in between. The germline gives CDR1 SEHNR, CDR2 FQNEAQ (reference sequence). The CDR3 DNA sequence: TGTGCCAGCAGCTCCTGGGGGGTGTACGATGAAAAACTGTTTTTT. Amino acid sequence: CASSSWGVYDEKLFF.

The rearrangement uses TRBV6-5 and TRBJ2-5, with a weak D call TRBD2 (5 bases). This CDR3 contains 11 residues. With 4 bases removed from V and 9 bases from J, the gap between germline ends came to 9 bases. CDR1 MNHEY and CDR2 SVGAGI come from the germline V gene. For the CDR3, the DNA is TGTGCCAGCAGTTCCTCGAGGGCCCAGTACTTC. Protein sequence: CASSSSRAQYF.

The V and J genes are TRBV12-5 and TRBJ2-4; no reliable D call. V lost 1 base, J lost 5 bases, and 9 bases lay in between. This CDR3 is 14 amino acids long. The germline CDR1 and CDR2 sequences are LGHNT and FRNRAP. CDR3 nucleotide sequence: TGTGCTAGTGGTTTGGGACCCCCCCAAAACATTCAGTACTTC. Amino acids: CASGLGPPQNIQYF. Together with reference TRBV12-5 and TRBJ2-4, the CDR3 gives the full variable domain: DARVTQTPRHKVTEMGQEVTMRCQPILGHNTVFWYRQTMMQGLELLAYFRNRAPLDDSGMPKDRFSAEMPDATLATLKIQPSEPRDSAVYFCASGLGPPQNIQYFGAGTRLSVL.

The chain is built from TRBV7-9 and TRBJ2-3; 12 bases fit TRBD2. CDR3 length equals 17 residues. V was pared by 4 bases and J by 0 bases, with 5 bases of the junction left unmatched. The V gene's germline CDR1 is SEHNR and CDR2 FQNEAQ (reference sequence). This chain's CDR3 is CASSYDLAGGSTDTQYF. CDR3 bases: TGTGCCAGCAGCTATGACCTAGCGGGGGGGAGCACAGATACGCAGTATTTT.

J is TRBJ1-5 and V is TRBV4-2, with TRBD1 identical over 9 bases. CDR1 LGHNA and CDR2 YNFKEQ come from the germline V gene. This CDR3 has 16 amino acids. V dropped 0 bases and J dropped 4; count of bases not matched to a gene: 4. The CDR3 loop is CASSQDATGGNQPQHF. In nucleotides, the CDR3 is TGTGCCAGCAGCCAAGATGCGACAGGGGGGAATCAGCCCCAGCATTTT.

The J gene is TRBJ2-1, the V gene TRBV6-5, with D possibly called TRBD1 or TRBD2 (6 bases each). The CDR3 length is 13 residues. CDR1 is MNHEY and CDR2 is SVGAGI in the germline V gene. V was shortened by 3 bases and J by 6 bases, with 9 bases between the two germline ends. The CDR3: CASSYGGPNEQFF. The CDR3 region has the DNA TGTGCCAGCAGTTATGGGGGGCCCAATGAGCAGTTCTTC.

The gene calls are TRBV6-5 and TRBJ2-5; D is unresolved. Germline V gene data show CDR1 as MNHEY and CDR2 as SVGAGI. The CDR3 loop spans 13 amino acids. Between the trimmed V and J ends, which lost 7 bases and 2 bases, there was a span of 11 bases. The CDR3 region has the DNA TGTGCCAGCACTTCCCAGGAGCAAGAGACCCAGTACTTC. Translation: CASTSQEQETQYF.

This chain joins TRBV27 and TRBJ1-5; unclear D gene. Trimming shortened V by 5 bases and J by 6 bases, and 17 bases separated the two germline ends. The V gene's germline CDR1 is MNHEY and CDR2 SMNVEV (reference sequence). This CDR3 comprises 15 residues. The CDR3 nucleotides are TGTGCCAGCAGTCCCCGTTTCCGGGTGAGTCAGCCCCAGCATTTT. It codes for CASSPRFRVSQPQHF.

This rearrangement joins TRBV27 to TRBJ2-3; D gene uncertain. The CDR3 has 15 residues. Germline V lookup: CDR1 MNHEY, CDR2 SMNVEV (reference sequence). Deletions cut 3 bases from V and 4 bases from J, with 14 bases between. In nucleotides, the CDR3 is TGTGCCAGCAGTTTCTTGACCGCGGTGGCAGATACGCAGTATTTT. It is translated as CASSFLTAVADTQYF.

The chain uses TRBV6-4 and TRBJ2-3; a weak D match, TRBD1 (6 bases). The CDR3 is 15 amino acids. The germline gives CDR1 MRHNA, CDR2 SNTAGT. The V gene lost 2 bases and the J gene lost 1 base, with 10 bases spanning the gap. CDR3 bases: TGTGCCAGCAGTGACCAACCAGGGGGCACAGATACGCAGTATTTT. Protein sequence: CASSDQPGGTDTQYF.

This chain uses TRBV11-2 with TRBJ1-1; D remains unclear. Germline-derived CDR1 and CDR2 are SGHAT and FQNNGV. V lost 5 bases and J lost 1, with 5 bases in between. The length of the CDR3 is 12 residues. CDR3 sequence (DNA): TGTGCCAGCAGCCATAGGAACACTGAAGCTTTCTTT. Protein product: CASSHRNTEAFF.

The DNA for the CDR3 is TGTGCCAGCAGCTTGGCTCGCGGGAACTACAATGAGCAGTTCTTC. It is translated as CASSLARGNYNEQFF. The genes are TRBV5-6 and TRBJ2-1; tentative D call: TRBD2 (6 bases). Trimming removed 0 bases from V and 3 bases from J, with 10 bases in between. Germline V gene data show CDR1 as SGHDT and CDR2 as YYEEEE. CDR3 length equals 15 residues.

The V gene is TRBV5-1, the J gene TRBJ1-2, with unresolved D. The germline gives CDR1 SGHRS, CDR2 YFSETQ. The length of the CDR3 is 13 residues. Deletions cut 0 bases from V and 3 bases from J, with 6 bases between. The CDR3 DNA is TGCGCCAGCAGCTTGGGCTGGGACTATGGCTACACCTTC. It is translated as CASSLGWDYGYTF.

J is TRBJ1-2 and V is TRBV19; D call uncertain. Germline lookup yields CDR1 LNHDA and CDR2 SQIVND (reference sequence). The CDR3 extends over 13 amino acids. V was shortened by 5 bases and J by 8 bases, with 15 bases between the two germline ends. The CDR3 DNA is TGTGCCAGTAGTCCCCAGGCGGTGGGGGGCTACACCTTC. It yields the protein CASSPQAVGGYTF.

DNA of the CDR3: TGTGCCAGTAGTAGAGGGCTAGAAAGGACCGGGGAGCTGTTTTTT. This gives the protein CASSRGLERTGELFF. The rearrangement links TRBV19 to TRBJ2-2, with D possibly matching TRBD2 (5 bases). V dropped 4 bases and J dropped 5 bases, with 14 bases sitting between them. Germline CDR1 LNHDA, CDR2 SQIVND (reference sequence). This CDR3 comprises 15 residues.

V usage is TRBV2 and J usage is TRBJ2-5; TRBD1 matches 7 bases. Per the germline V gene, CDR1 is SNHLY and CDR2 is FYNNEI. The CDR3 runs to 16 residues. Trimming at V came to 5 bases and at J to 1 base, leaving 10 bases not matched to a gene. This CDR3 is CASSTRQGILQETQYF. Here the CDR3 DNA reads TGTGCCAGCAGTACCAGACAGGGAATCCTCCAAGAGACCCAGTACTTC.

The rearrangement links TRBV11-3 to TRBJ2-3, with TRBD2 matching 10 bases. This CDR3 has 15 amino acids. V shed 5 bases, J shed 5 bases, and the junction held 7 bases outside the gene matches. Germline CDR1 reads SGHNT; CDR2 reads YENEEA. This CDR3 is CASSDERGGGDTQYF. CDR3 nucleotides: TGTGCCAGCAGCGACGAGCGGGGGGGCGGAGATACGCAGTATTTT.

Comment on this clone: A read error may account for a junction end that differs from germline. The CDR3 DNA sequence: TGCGCCAGCAACTTGGATCCCTGGGGCTATGGCTACACCTTC. Translated, it gives CASNLDPWGYGYTF. V and J are TRBV5-1 and TRBJ1-2; no clear D gene. CDR3 length: 14 residues. Germline CDR1 and CDR2: SGHRS and YFSETQ. The full variable domain, completed using reference TRBV5-1 and TRBJ1-2, is KAGVTQTPRYLIKTRGQQVTLSCSPISGHRSVSWYQQTPGQGLQFLFEYFSETQRNKGNFPGRFSGRQFSNSRSEMNVSTLELGDSALYLCASNLDPWGYGYTFGSGTRLTVV.

This chain uses TRBV25-1 with TRBJ1-4; D is undetermined. Per germline, CDR1 MGHDK and CDR2 SYGVNS. This CDR3 has 11 amino acids. V was clipped by 6 bases and J by 8 bases, with 7 bases between them. The CDR3 bases are TGTGCCAGCAGGCTGCAGGAAAAACTGTTTTTT. This sequence encodes CASRLQEKLFF. Full variable domain (rest looked up from reference TRBV25-1 and TRBJ1-4): EADIYQTPRYLVIGTGKKITLECSQTMGHDKMYWYQQDPGMELHLIHYSYGVNSTEKGDLSSESTVSRIRTEHFPLTLESARPSHTSQYLCASRLQEKLFFGSGTQLSVL.

The chain joins TRBV5-6 to TRBJ2-7; 7 bases align to TRBD1. Germline CDR1 and CDR2: SGHDT and YYEEEE. The CDR3 covers 15 residues. V trimming: 1 base; J trimming: 6 bases; junction bases outside the gene matches: 10. In DNA form, the CDR3 reads TGTGCCAGCAGCTTGATGCCAGGGGGTGGTAGCGAGCAGTACTTC. Amino acids: CASSLMPGGGSEQYF.